This record covers a single T cell receptor beta chain. No antigen is known for it. CD4+CD8-CD45RO-CD45RA+ cells were naive CD4+; CD8+CD4-CD45RA+CD27bright cells were naive CD8+. The sample comes from a study of healthy donors' naive CD4 and CD8 T cells. Background on the study: TCR alpha primers covered all functional IMGT alpha gene variants.

Study findings and constraints: Most V and J genes were reportedly biased between naive CD4+ and CD8+ cells. CDR3 charge plus V and J genes appeared to account for around 12% of CD4/CD8 variance.

A linear amplification protocol produced the TCR libraries from about 0.45 ug of total RNA. TCRdb fed the reads into MiXCR, producing one record per CDR3 protein. The sample holds about 180,000 distinct CDR3 sequences, around 74% seen once. The CDR3 is 12 amino acids. Per the germline V gene, CDR1 is MNHNS and CDR2 is SASEGT. V lost 2 bases to trimming and J lost 5 bases, with 6 bases between them. The chain has TRBV6-1 and TRBJ2-5; D unclear. Sample: naive CD4+ and CD8+ T cells sorted from blood, pooled from several donors. The receptor's source is a pool of human donors in good health; the sample pools cells from several healthy donors. The DNA for the CDR3 is TGTGCCAGCAGTGAATCGGGTGAGACCCAGTACTTC. As protein: CASSESGETQYF.